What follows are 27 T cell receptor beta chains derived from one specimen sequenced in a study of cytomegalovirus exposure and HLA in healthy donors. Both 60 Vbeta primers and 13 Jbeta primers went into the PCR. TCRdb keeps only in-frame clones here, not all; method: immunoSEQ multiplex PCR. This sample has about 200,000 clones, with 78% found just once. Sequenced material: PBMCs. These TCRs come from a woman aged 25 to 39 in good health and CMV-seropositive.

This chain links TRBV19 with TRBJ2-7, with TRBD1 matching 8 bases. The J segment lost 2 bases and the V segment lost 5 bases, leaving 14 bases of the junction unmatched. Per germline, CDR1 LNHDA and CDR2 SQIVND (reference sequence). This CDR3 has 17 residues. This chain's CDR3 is CASSPSGDRWITYEQYF. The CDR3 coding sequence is TGTGCCAGTAGTCCTAGTGGGGACAGGTGGATTACCTACGAGCAGTACTTC.

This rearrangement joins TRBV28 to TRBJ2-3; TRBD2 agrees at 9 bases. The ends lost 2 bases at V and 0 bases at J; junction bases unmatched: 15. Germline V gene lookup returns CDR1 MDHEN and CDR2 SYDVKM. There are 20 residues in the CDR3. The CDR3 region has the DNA TGTGCCAGCAGTTTAGGAACCGTAGCGGGGGCGACCCAAAGCACAGATACGCAGTATTTT. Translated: CASSLGTVAGATQSTDTQYF.

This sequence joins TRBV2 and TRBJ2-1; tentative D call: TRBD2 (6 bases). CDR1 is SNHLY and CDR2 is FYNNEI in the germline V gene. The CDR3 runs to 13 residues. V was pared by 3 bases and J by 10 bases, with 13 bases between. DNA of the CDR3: TGTGCCAGCAGTGATGAGGCAGGAGGGGAGCAGTTCTTC. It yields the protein CASSDEAGGEQFF.

This chain's CDR3 is CASSPLEGSSNQPQHF. The CDR3 coding sequence is TGTGCCAGCTCACCACTCGAGGGTTCTAGCAATCAGCCCCAGCATTTT. This chain joins TRBV18 and TRBJ1-5, with D uncertain. Trimming pared 1 base from V and 0 bases from J, leaving 10 bases between. This CDR3 has 16 residues. Germline loops: CDR1 KGHSH, CDR2 LQKENI.

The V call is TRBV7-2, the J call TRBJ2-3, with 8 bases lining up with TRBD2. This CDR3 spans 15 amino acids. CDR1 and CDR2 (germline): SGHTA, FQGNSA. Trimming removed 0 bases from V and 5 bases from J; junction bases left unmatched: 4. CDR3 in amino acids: CASSLATSGGDTQYF. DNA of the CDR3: TGTGCCAGCAGCTTAGCTACTAGCGGAGGAGATACGCAGTATTTT. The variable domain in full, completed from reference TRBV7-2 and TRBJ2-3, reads GAGVSQSPSNKVTEKGKDVELRCDPISGHTALYWYRQSLGQGLEFLIYFQGNSAPDKSGLPSDRFSAERTGGSVSTLTIQRTQQEDSAVYLCASSLATSGGDTQYFGPGTRLTVL.

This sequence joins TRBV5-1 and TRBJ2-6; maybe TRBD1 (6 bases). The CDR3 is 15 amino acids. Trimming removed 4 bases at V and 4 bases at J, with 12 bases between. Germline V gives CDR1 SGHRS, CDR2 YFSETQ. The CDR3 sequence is CASSPTGLGANVLTF. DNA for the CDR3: TGCGCCAGCAGCCCAACAGGGTTAGGGGCCAACGTCCTGACTTTC.

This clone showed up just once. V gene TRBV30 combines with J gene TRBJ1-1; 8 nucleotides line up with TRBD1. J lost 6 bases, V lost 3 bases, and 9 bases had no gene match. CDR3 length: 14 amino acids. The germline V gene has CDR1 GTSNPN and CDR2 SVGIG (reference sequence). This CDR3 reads CAWRVGQGHAEAFF. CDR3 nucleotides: TGTGCCTGGAGGGTTGGACAGGGACACGCTGAAGCTTTCTTT.

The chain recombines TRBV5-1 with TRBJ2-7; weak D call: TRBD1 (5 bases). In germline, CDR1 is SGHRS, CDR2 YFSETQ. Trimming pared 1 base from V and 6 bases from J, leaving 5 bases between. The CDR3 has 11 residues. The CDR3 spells CASSLQGEQYF. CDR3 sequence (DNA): TGCGCCAGCAGCTTGCAGGGCGAGCAGTACTTC.

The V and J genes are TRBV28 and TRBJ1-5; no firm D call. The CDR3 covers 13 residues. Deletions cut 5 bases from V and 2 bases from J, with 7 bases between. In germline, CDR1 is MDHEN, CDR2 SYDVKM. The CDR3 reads CASSQFRNQPQHF. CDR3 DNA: TGTGCCAGCAGTCAATTCCGCAATCAGCCCCAGCATTTT.

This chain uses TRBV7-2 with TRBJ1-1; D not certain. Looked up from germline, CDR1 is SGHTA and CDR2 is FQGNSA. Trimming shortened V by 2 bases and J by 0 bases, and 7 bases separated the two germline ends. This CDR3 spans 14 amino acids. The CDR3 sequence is CASSLSAVNTEAFF. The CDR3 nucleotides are TGTGCCAGCAGCTTAAGCGCGGTGAACACTGAAGCTTTCTTT. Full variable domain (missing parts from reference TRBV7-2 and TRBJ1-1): GAGVSQSPSNKVTEKGKDVELRCDPISGHTALYWYRQSLGQGLEFLIYFQGNSAPDKSGLPSDRFSAERTGGSVSTLTIQRTQQEDSAVYLCASSLSAVNTEAFFGQGTRLTVV.

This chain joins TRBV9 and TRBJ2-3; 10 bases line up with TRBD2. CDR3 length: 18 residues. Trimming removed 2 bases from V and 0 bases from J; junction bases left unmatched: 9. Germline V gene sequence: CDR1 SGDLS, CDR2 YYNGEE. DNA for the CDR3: TGTGCCAGCAGCGTCTCTAGCGGGGGTCCCTCTAGCACAGATACGCAGTATTTT. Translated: CASSVSSGGPSSTDTQYF.

The CDR3 DNA is TGTGCCAGCAGTTACGATGGGGCCGGTAATTCACCCCTCCACTTT. As protein: CASSYDGAGNSPLHF. The genes are TRBV6-6 and TRBJ1-6; D is perhaps TRBD1 (5 bases). The length of the CDR3 is 15 residues. CDR1 and CDR2 (germline): MNHNY, SVGAGI (reference sequence). V was clipped by 2 bases and J by 6 bases, with 11 bases between them.

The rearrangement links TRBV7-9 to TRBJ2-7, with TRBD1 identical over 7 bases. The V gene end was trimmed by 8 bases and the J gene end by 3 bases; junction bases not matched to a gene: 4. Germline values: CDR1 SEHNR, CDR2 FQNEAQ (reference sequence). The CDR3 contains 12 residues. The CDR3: CASGTADYEQYF. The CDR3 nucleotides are TGTGCCAGCGGGACAGCAGACTACGAGCAGTACTTC.

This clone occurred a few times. CDR3 amino acids: CASSISGGPSEQFF. The CDR3, as DNA: TGTGCCAGCAGCATAAGTGGAGGGCCGAGTGAGCAGTTCTTC. The chain joins TRBV7-3 to TRBJ2-1; D possibly corresponds to TRBD2 (6 bases). This CDR3 contains 14 residues. V lost 5 bases to trimming and J lost 9 bases, with 17 bases between them. Per the germline V gene, CDR1 is SGHTA and CDR2 is FQGTGA. Combining the CDR3 with reference TRBV7-3 and TRBJ2-1 gives the whole variable domain GAGVSQTPSNKVTEKGKYVELRCDPISGHTALYWYRQSLGQGPEFLIYFQGTGAADDSGLPNDRFFAVRPEGSVSTLKIQRTERGDSAVYLCASSISGGPSEQFFGPGTRLTVL.

The CDR3 DNA sequence: TGTGCCAGCAGTTTCCTCCTGTTGCGATGGCGGTTCTACAATGAGCAGTTCTTC. It encodes CASSFLLLRWRFYNEQFF. The rearrangement links TRBV28 to TRBJ2-1, with unresolved D. The CDR3 has 18 amino acids. From germline, CDR1 is MDHEN and CDR2 SYDVKM. Trimming shortened V by 3 bases and J by 3 bases, and 21 bases separated the two germline ends.

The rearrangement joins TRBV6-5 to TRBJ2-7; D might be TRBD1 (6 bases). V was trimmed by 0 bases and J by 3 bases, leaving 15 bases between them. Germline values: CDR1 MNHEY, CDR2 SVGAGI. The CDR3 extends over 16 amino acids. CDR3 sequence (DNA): TGTGCCAGCAGTTACTCCGTGAGGGGGAAGAGCTACGAGCAGTACTTC. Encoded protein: CASSYSVRGKSYEQYF.

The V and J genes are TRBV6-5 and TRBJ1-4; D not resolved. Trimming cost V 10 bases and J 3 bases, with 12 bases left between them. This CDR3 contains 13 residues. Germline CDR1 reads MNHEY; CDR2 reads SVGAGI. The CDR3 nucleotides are TGTGCCACGGGAGGGATGGCTAATGAAAAACTGTTTTTT. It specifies CATGGMANEKLFF.

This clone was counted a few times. In nucleotides, the CDR3 is TGTGCCAGCAGGCCACAGGAGATCACAGATACGCAGTATTTT. Protein product: CASRPQEITDTQYF. J is TRBJ2-3 and V is TRBV6-6, with D perhaps TRBD1 (5 bases). V lost 6 bases and J lost 2, with 12 bases in between. Germline V gives CDR1 MNHNY, CDR2 SVGAGI (reference sequence). The length of the CDR3 is 14 residues.

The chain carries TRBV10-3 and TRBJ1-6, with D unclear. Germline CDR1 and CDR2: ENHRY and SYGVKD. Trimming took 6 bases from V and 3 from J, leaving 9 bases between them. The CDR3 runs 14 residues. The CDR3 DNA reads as TGTGCCATCAGGGAACGGGACTATAATTCACCCCTCCACTTT. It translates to CAIRERDYNSPLHF.

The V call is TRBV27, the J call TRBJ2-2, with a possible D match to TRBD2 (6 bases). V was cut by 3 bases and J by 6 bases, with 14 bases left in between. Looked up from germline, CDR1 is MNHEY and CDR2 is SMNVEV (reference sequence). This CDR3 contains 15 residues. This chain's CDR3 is CASSLGLPGAGELFF. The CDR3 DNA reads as TGTGCCAGCAGTTTGGGACTCCCGGGGGCCGGGGAGCTGTTTTTT.

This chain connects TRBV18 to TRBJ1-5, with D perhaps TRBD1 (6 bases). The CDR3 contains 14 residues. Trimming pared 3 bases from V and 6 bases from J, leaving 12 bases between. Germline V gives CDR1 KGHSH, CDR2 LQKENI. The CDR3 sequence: CASSPAGGPQPQHF. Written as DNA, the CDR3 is TGTGCCAGCTCACCGGCGGGGGGCCCTCAGCCCCAGCATTTT. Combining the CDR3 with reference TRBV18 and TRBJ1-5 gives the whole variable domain NAGVMQNPRHLVRRRGQEARLRCSPMKGHSHVYWYRQLPEEGLKFMVYLQKENIIDESGMPKERFSAEFPKEGPSILRIQQVVRGDSAAYFCASSPAGGPQPQHFGDGTRLSIL.

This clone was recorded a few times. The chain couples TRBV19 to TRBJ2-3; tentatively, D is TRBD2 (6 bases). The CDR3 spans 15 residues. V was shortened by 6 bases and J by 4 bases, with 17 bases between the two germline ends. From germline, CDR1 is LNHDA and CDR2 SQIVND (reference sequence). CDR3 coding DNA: TGTGCCAGTAGGGTTACTAGCCGGGGTCCAGATACGCAGTATTTT. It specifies CASRVTSRGPDTQYF.

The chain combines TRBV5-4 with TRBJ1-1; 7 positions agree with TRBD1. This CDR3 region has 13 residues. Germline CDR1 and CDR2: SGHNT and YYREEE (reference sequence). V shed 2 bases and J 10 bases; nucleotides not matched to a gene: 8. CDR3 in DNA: TGTGCCAGCAGCTTAGAGGGGGCGACGCGAGCTTTCTTT. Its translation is CASSLEGATRAFF.

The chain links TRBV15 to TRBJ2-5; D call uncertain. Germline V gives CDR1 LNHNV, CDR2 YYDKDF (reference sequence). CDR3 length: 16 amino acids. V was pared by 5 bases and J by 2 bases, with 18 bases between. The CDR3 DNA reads TGTGCCACCAGCTATACTTTCGGTGGAGATCAAGAGACCCAGTACTTC. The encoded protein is CATSYTFGGDQETQYF.

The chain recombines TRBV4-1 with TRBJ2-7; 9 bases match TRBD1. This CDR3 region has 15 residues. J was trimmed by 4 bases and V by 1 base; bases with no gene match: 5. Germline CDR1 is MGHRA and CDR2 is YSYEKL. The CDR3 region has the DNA TGCGCCAGCAGCCAAGTTGGGACAGGGCCTTACGAGCAGTACTTC. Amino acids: CASSQVGTGPYEQYF.

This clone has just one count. This CDR3 reads CASSPLAVNTGELFF. CDR3 sequence (DNA): TGTGCCAGCAGCCCACTAGCGGTGAACACCGGGGAGCTGTTTTTT. The chain recombines TRBV11-3 with TRBJ2-2, with 8 nucleotides matching TRBD2. The CDR3 sequence is 15 residues long. Germline V gene sequence: CDR1 SGHNT, CDR2 YENEEA. Trimming took 5 bases from V and 1 from J; bases not matched to a gene: 3.

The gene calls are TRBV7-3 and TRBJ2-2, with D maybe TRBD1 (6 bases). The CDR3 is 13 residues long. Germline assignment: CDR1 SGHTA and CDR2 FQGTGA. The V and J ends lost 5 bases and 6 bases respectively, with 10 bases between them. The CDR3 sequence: CASSIQGSGELFF. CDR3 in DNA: TGTGCCAGCAGCATACAGGGTTCCGGGGAGCTGTTTTTT.